This T cell receptor beta chain comes out of a study of Ad26.COV2.S vaccination and SARS-CoV-2 variants (dated by TCRdb to 2020 to 2023). In terms of the full investigation: Donors in the vaccine arm were drawn from COV1001, a phase I-IIa trial of Ad26.COV2.S in healthy adults that was multicentre, randomized, double-blind and placebo-controlled. Participants in the trial were split at random into five groups of five each, receiving low-dose or high-dose Ad26.COV2.S once or twice, or else placebo on both occasions. Investigators remained blinded to trial group allocation during experiments and outcome assessment. Dosing of Ad26.COV2.S was intramuscular, at either 5x10^10 or 1x10^11 viral particles, delivered as one shot or as two shots spaced 56 days apart. The specificity and breadth of SARS-CoV-2-reactive T cell receptors after Ad26.COV2.S vaccination were assessed by TCRbeta repertoire sequencing. A total of 32 samples were included in the TCR-sequenced set, comprising around 19 Ad26.COV2.S vaccine recipients, 5 placebo recipients and 8 SARS-CoV-2 convalescent individuals.

Notes on this clone: There is no known antigen for this receptor. Base-call qualities are not available, and no considerably larger clone is one nucleotide away.

Overall study results and their limits: Comparing responses between vaccine doses or regimens was not something the study was powered to do. According to the authors, total T cell responses may have been underestimated by the TCR breadth and depth analyses. Vaccine and placebo recipients had similar non-spike TCR breadth, a finding consistent with the vaccine containing only spike. Ad26.COV2.S recipients had higher spike-specific TCR breadth than placebo recipients (P = 0.0014). Substantial breadth of spike-specific CD8+ and CD4+ T cell responses was reported after vaccination.

TCRbeta CDR3 regions were sequenced with the immunoSEQ Assay. After extraction, genomic DNA underwent amplification by bias-controlled multiplex PCR, followed by high-throughput sequencing. In the paper's pipeline: Collapsing and filtering of sequences were performed to quantify the absolute abundance of each unique TCRbeta CDR3 region. T cell fraction was estimated by normalizing TCRbeta template counts to usable DNA, which was measured by amplifying reference genes present in all nucleated cells. Repertoire TCRs were annotated as SARS-CoV-2-specific when V gene, CDR3 amino acid sequence and J gene were exactly matched to a known reactive TCR set. The reference SARS-CoV-2 TCR set came from MIRA and was filtered for enrichment in COVID-19-positive ImmuneCODE repertoires, removing public or cross-reactive TCRs. Based on the MIRA antigens, annotated TCRs were further analysed at the level of specific ORF or position within ORF. Breadth was defined as the number of annotated unique rearrangements divided by the total number of unique productive rearrangements, and depth was defined as the summed frequency of the annotated unique rearrangements. Two-sided Wilcoxon rank-sum tests were applied when comparing TCR breadth between groups. Drawn from immuneACCESS, this table holds only the in-frame rearrangements with V and J called that TCRdb kept. Clones are partly lost; checked studies trace under half to an unresolved V gene and leave the rest unexplained. V and J calls and clone size are those listed in that table; D and trimming were worked out from the DNA. Counted in this sample were about 680,000 clones; 80% to 90% of them appeared once. The top ten clones comprise about 1.5% of the sample.

The treatment or condition label, as the study defines it: 15 to 20 received Ad26.COV2.S at low or high dose, single or two shots; five or six received placebo; per-sample allocation not given. Repertoires of vaccine and placebo recipients were sequenced from samples collected on day 63 after the first injection. In Cohort 1b, 25 or so adults aged 18-55 years were enrolled at a single site in Boston, USA, between 29 July and 7 August 2020. As a vaccine, Ad26.COV2.S was a replication-incompetent adenovirus type 26 vector that expressed a prefusion-stabilized SARS-CoV-2 spike protein derived from the original Wuhan strain. Inclusive of the bounding cysteine and phenylalanine, the CDR3 is 14 residues long. Left in the record is the CDR3 DNA by itself, 42 bases read in frame from the first base. CDR1 and CDR2, per the germline V gene, are SGHRS and YFSETQ. For this chain, trimming is 2 bases at the V end and 7 bases at the J end, and the number of junction bases without a gene match is 5.

Recombination linked TRBV5-1 to TRBJ2-4; 8 central nucleotides agree with TRBD2. The source is a person between 18 and 65 years old who received the Ad26.COV2.S COVID-19 vaccine or a placebo. Material: peripheral blood, obtained in a trial of Ad26.COV2.S vaccine versus placebo. The CDR3 protein is CASSFSGSGNIQYF. The DNA sequence is TGCGCCAGCAGCTTCAGCGGGAGTGGGAACATTCAGTACTTC.